This T cell receptor beta chain was documented in a study of cytomegalovirus exposure and HLA in healthy donors. With 60 Vbeta and 13 Jbeta primers, the PCR was carried out. Data came from immunoSEQ multiplex PCR; TCRdb stores just in-frame clones and leaves some out. Here the sample spans about 140,000 clones, 66% being singletons. This clone was counted between two and nine times. Sequences were obtained from PBMCs. The receptor comes from a woman aged 60-75 years in good health and CMV-seronegative.

As DNA, the CDR3 is TGTGCCAGCAGTGGGGACACCAGACAGGGGGCCCCCGAGCAGTACTTC. Translating it yields CASSGDTRQGAPEQYF. The rearrangement uses TRBV2 and TRBJ2-7; 10 bases fit TRBD1. Trimming took 4 bases from V and 6 from J; bases not matched to a gene: 12. The CDR3 loop spans 16 amino acids. The germline V gene encodes CDR1 SNHLY and CDR2 FYNNEI.